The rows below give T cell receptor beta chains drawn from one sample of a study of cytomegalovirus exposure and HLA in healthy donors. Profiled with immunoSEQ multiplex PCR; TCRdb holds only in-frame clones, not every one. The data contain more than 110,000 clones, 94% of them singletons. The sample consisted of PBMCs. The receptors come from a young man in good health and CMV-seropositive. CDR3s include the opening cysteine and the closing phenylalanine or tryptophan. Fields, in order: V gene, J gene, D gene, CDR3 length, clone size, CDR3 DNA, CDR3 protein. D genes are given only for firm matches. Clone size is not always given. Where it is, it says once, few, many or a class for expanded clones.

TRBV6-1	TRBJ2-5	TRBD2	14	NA	TGTGCCAGCAGCGGACTAGCGGGATTGGAGACCCAGTACTTC	CASSGLAGLETQYF
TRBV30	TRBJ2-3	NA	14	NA	TGTGCCTGGAGCCATACGGGAGTAGGAGATACGCAGTATTTT	CAWSHTGVGDTQYF
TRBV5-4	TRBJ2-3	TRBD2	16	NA	TGTGCCAGCAGCTTCAGGACTAGCGGGAGCACAGATACGCAGTATTTT	CASSFRTSGSTDTQYF
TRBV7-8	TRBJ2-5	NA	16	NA	TGTGCCAGCAGCTTACGACTATCAGCCTCCCAAGAGACCCAGTACTTC	CASSLRLSASQETQYF
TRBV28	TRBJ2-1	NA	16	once	TGTGCCAGCAGAGCTTCGGACTACCCTTCCTACAATGAGCAGTTCTTC	CASRASDYPSYNEQFF
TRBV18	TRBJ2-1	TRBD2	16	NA	TGTGCCAGCTCACCACCGGCGGGAGGGCGGTACAATGAGCAGTTCTTC	CASSPPAGGRYNEQFF
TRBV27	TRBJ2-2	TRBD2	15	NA	TGTGCCAGCAGTTTTACGGGAGGGGACCCCGGGGAGCTGTTTTTT	CASSFTGGDPGELFF
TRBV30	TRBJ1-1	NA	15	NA	TGTGCCTGGTGTCCGGGCGGACAGCGGAACACTGAAGCTTTCTTT	CAWCPGGQRNTEAFF
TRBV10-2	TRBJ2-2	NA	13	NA	TGCGCCAGCATGAGTGCGAACACCGGGGAGCTGTTTTTT	CASMSANTGELFF
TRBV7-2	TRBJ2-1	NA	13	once	TGTGCCAGCAGCTTAGGCCAGAACAATGAGCAGTTCTTC	CASSLGQNNEQFF
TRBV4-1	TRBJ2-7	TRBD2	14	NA	TGCGCCAGCAGCCTAGCGGGAGGGCCGCACGAGCAGTACTTC	CASSLAGGPHEQYF
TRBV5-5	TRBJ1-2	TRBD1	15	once	TGTGCCAGCAGCTTCGGGACAGGCATTAGCTATGGCTACACCTTC	CASSFGTGISYGYTF
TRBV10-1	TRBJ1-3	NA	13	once	TGCGCCAGCAGTGCCAGGTCTGGAAACACCATATATTTT	CASSARSGNTIYF
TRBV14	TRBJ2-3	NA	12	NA	TGTGCCAGCAGCCAGACTGGAGATACGCAGTATTTT	CASSQTGDTQYF
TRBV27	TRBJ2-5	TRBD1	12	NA	TGTGCCAGCAGTATGGGACAGGGCCCCCAGTACTTC	CASSMGQGPQYF
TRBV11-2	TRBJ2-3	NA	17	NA	TGTGCCAGCAGCTTAATGGTTGCGTCTAGCGTCCCGTATACGCAGTATTTT	CASSLMVASSVPYTQYF
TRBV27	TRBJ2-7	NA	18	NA	TGTGCCAGCAGCGGGTTTAAAGGAATCGTGAAGACTGGCTACGAGCAGTACTTC	CASSGFKGIVKTGYEQYF
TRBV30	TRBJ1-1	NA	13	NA	TGTGCCTGTAAACAGGGATGGGGCACTGAAGCTTTCTTT	CACKQGWGTEAFF
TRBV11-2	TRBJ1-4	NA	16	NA	TGTGCCAGCAGCTTAGTGAAGGACAGCCAATATGAAAAACTGTTTTTT	CASSLVKDSQYEKLFF
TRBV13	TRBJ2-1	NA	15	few	TGTGCCAGCAGCCCCGGGGACTCCCCCTACAATGAGCAGTTCTTC	CASSPGDSPYNEQFF
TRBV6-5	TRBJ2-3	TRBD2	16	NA	TGTGCCAGCAGTTACCTAGCGGGAGGGATCACAGATACGCAGTATTTT	CASSYLAGGITDTQYF
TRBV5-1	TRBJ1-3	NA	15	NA	TGCGCCAGCAGCCCCGGAAGGGGTTCTGGAAACACCATATATTTT	CASSPGRGSGNTIYF
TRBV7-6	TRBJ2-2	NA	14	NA	TGTGCCAGCAGTCCGTTGGTAGACACCGGGGAGCTGTTTTTT	CASSPLVDTGELFF
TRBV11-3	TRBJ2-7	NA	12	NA	TGTGCCAGCAGCTTAGGTCCCAACGAGCAGTACTTC	CASSLGPNEQYF
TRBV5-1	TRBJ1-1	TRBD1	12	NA	TGCGCCAGCAGCTTGGGACAGGGGTCGGCTTTCTTT	CASSLGQGSAFF
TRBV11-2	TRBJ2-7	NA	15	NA	TGTGCCAGCAGCTTAGGACGTAACGGGGACTGGGAGCAGTACTTC	CASSLGRNGDWEQYF
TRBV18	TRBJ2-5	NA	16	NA	TGTGCCAGCTCACCAATCCAGGGTCAGTACCAAGAGACCCAGTACTTC	CASSPIQGQYQETQYF
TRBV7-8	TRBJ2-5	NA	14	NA	TGTGCCAGCAGCTTAGTGGGAGGAGGGGAGACCCAGTACTTC	CASSLVGGGETQYF
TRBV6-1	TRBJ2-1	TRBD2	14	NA	TGTGCCAGCAGTTTAAGCGGGAGAGCTTATGAGCAGTTCTTC	CASSLSGRAYEQFF
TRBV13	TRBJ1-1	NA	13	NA	TGTGCCAGCAGCTTACGGAGGAATACTGAAGCTTTCTTT	CASSLRRNTEAFF
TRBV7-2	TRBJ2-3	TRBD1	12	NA	TGTGCCAGCAGTTCGACAGGGGATACGCAGTATTTT	CASSSTGDTQYF
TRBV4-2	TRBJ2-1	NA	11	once	TGTGCCAGCAGGGGGGAGGATGAGCAGTTCTTC	CASRGEDEQFF
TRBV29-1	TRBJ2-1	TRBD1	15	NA	TGCAGCGTAGTTAACGGGACAGGGGCCTACAATGAGCAGTTCTTC	CSVVNGTGAYNEQFF
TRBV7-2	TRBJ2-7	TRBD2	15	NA	TGTGCCAGCAGCTTAGCAGCGGGAGGTTCCTACGAGCAGTACTTC	CASSLAAGGSYEQYF
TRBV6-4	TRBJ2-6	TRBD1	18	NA	TGTGCCAGCAGTGACTCGGACAGGGGAATATCTGGGGCCAACGTCCTGACTTTC	CASSDSDRGISGANVLTF
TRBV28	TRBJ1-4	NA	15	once	TGTGCCAGCAGTACTCCGGGGTCTGGCGAGGAAAAACTGTTTTTT	CASSTPGSGEEKLFF
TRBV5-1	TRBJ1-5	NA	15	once	TGCGCCAGCAGCTTGGAAGGGCAGGGAAATCAGCCCCAGCATTTT	CASSLEGQGNQPQHF
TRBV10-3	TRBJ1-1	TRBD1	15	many	TGTGCCATCAGTGAAGCGGGACAGGGGAACACTGAAGCTTTCTTT	CAISEAGQGNTEAFF
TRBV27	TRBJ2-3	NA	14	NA	TGTGCCAGCAGTCCCGGGATCGGAACAGATACGCAGTATTTT	CASSPGIGTDTQYF
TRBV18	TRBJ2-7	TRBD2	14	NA	TGTGCCAGCTCACCCCTAGCGGACTCCTACGAGCAGTACTTC	CASSPLADSYEQYF
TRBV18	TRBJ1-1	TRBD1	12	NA	TGTGCCAGCCGAACAGGGGGCACTGAAGCTTTCTTT	CASRTGGTEAFF
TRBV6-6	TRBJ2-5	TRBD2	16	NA	TGTGCCAGCAGCCACCCCTTAGCGGGAGCGGGGCAGACCCAGTACTTC	CASSHPLAGAGQTQYF
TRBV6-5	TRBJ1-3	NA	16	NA	TGTGCCAGCAGTTACTCGGGGACTGTCTCTGGAAACACCATATATTTT	CASSYSGTVSGNTIYF
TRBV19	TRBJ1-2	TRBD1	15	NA	TGTGCCAGTAGTACAAACCCCGGGACAGCCTATGGCTACACCTTC	CASSTNPGTAYGYTF
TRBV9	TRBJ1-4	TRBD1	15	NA	TGTGCCAGCAGCGTAGCTACAGGGGGTTACGAAAAACTGTTTTTT	CASSVATGGYEKLFF
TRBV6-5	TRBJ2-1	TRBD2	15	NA	TGTGCCAGCAGCACCGGGACTAGCGGTCACAATGAGCAGTTCTTC	CASSTGTSGHNEQFF
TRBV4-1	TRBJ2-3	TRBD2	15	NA	TGCGCCAGCGCGTCGGGAGGGCCGCGCACAGATACGCAGTATTTT	CASASGGPRTDTQYF